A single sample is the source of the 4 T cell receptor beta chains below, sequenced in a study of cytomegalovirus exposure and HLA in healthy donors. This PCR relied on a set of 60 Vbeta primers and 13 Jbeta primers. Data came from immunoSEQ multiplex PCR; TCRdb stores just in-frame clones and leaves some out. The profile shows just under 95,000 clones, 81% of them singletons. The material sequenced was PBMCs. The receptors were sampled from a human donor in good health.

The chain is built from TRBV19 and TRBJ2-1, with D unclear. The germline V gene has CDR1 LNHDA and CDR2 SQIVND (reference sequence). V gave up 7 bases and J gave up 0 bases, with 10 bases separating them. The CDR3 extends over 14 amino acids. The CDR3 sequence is CASKPELSYNEQFF. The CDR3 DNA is TGTGCCAGTAAACCGGAGCTCTCCTACAATGAGCAGTTCTTC.

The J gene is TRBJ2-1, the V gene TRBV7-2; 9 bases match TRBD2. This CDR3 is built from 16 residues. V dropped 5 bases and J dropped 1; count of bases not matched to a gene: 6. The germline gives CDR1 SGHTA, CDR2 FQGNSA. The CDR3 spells CASSTFTSGSYNEQFF. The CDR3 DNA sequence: TGTGCCAGCAGCACCTTCACTAGCGGGTCCTACAATGAGCAGTTCTTC.

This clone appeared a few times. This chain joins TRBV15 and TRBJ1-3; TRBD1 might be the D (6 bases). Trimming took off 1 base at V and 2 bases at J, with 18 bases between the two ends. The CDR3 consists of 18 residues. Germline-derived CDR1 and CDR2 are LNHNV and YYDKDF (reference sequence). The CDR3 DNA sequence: TGTGCCACCAGCAGAGCCCCCGACAGGATAGGTGCTGGAAACACCATATATTTT. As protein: CATSRAPDRIGAGNTIYF.

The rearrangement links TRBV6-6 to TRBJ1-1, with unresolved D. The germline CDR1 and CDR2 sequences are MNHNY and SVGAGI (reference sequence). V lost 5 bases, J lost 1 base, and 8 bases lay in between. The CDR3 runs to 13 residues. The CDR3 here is CASSPRGNTEAFF. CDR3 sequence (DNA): TGTGCCAGCAGTCCCCGGGGGAACACTGAAGCTTTCTTT.